These 22 T cell receptor beta chains came from one sample sequenced in a study of blood T cell repertoires in COVID-19. Clones were sequenced by immunoSEQ multiplex PCR, and TCRdb holds only the in-frame ones, with some missing. The sample carries approximately 350,000 clones, 80% to 90% recorded once. Sample: peripheral blood. Receptors originate from a woman in her 30s with COVID-19, enrolled during active disease.

The chain links TRBV6-2 or TRBV6-3 to TRBJ2-1, with TRBD2 identical over 9 bases. Unmatched junction bases numbered 10, after V lost 6 bases and J lost 10 bases. Germline CDR1 MNHEY, CDR2 SVGEGT. The CDR3 is 14 amino acids. In DNA, the CDR3 is TGTGCCAGCAGCCCCCGACTAGCGGATGGCGAGCAGTTCTTC. It translates to CASSPRLADGEQFF.

The chain carries TRBV7-9 and TRBJ2-1; TRBD2 aligns across 7 bases. The V and J ends lost 0 bases and 9 bases, in that order; junction bases with no gene match: 8. This CDR3 region has 15 residues. Germline V lookup: CDR1 SEHNR, CDR2 FQNEAQ (reference sequence). CDR3 nucleotides: TGTGCCAGCAGCTTAGCGCCCACTAGCGCCGTTGAGCAGTTCTTC. Translation: CASSLAPTSAVEQFF.

This clone was found once. This chain connects TRBV28 to TRBJ2-3, with TRBD2 as a possible D gene (6 bases). CDR3 length equals 16 residues. Germline CDR1 MDHEN, CDR2 SYDVKM. Trimming took 5 bases from V and 0 from J, leaving 15 bases between them. CDR3 amino acids: CASSLPRGASTDTQYF. The CDR3 DNA sequence: TGTGCCAGCAGTCTCCCCCGCGGGGCTAGCACAGATACGCAGTATTTT. The full variable domain, rest sourced from reference TRBV28 and TRBJ2-3, is DVKVTQSSRYLVKRTGEKVFLECVQDMDHENMFWYRQDPGLGLRLIYFSYDVKMKEKGDIPEGYSVSREKKERFSLILESASTNQTSMYLCASSLPRGASTDTQYFGPGTRLTVL.

The rearrangement joins TRBV6-2 or TRBV6-3 to TRBJ1-1; the D gene is possibly TRBD1 (6 bases). The CDR3 totals 15 residues. V gave up 0 bases and J gave up 5 bases, with 13 bases separating them. Looked up from germline, CDR1 is MNHEY and CDR2 is SVGEGT. DNA of the CDR3: TGTGCCAGCAGTTACTCAAACAGGGTCGGGACTGAAGCTTTCTTT. Protein: CASSYSNRVGTEAFF.

The chain carries TRBV6-2 or TRBV6-3 and TRBJ1-2, with 7 bases fitting TRBD1. Unmatched junction bases numbered 7, after V lost 6 bases and J lost 3 bases. The germline gives CDR1 MNHEY, CDR2 SVGEGT. The CDR3 totals 14 residues. The DNA for the CDR3 is TGTGCCAGCAGCCGTGGGACAGTTGACTATGGCTACACCTTC. Residues: CASSRGTVDYGYTF.

This chain uses TRBV24-1 with TRBJ2-5, with 8 bases matching TRBD1. The CDR3 extends over 15 amino acids. The germline CDR1 and CDR2 sequences are KGHDR and SFDVKD. With 3 bases clipped from V and 5 bases from J, the junction kept 7 bases outside the gene matches. The CDR3 protein is CATSDMTGDLETQYF. Written as DNA, the CDR3 is TGTGCCACCAGTGATATGACAGGGGATTTGGAGACCCAGTACTTC.

The chain recombines TRBV6-5 with TRBJ1-5; 9 bases match TRBD1. The CDR3 contains 14 residues. Germline-derived CDR1 and CDR2 are MNHEY and SVGAGI. V gave up 4 bases and J gave up 7 bases; unmatched junction bases: 5. CDR3 amino acids: CASSSQGADQPQHF. The CDR3 region has the DNA TGTGCCAGCAGTTCACAGGGGGCTGACCAGCCCCAGCATTTT.

The chain recombines TRBV27 with TRBJ1-5, with TRBD1 as a possible D gene (6 bases). V shed 5 bases and J shed 1 base, with 12 bases lying between them. CDR1 is MNHEY, CDR2 SMNVEV, per germline (reference sequence). CDR3 length: 15 residues. CDR3 in DNA: TGTGCCAGCAGTCCTTACAGGGCCAGCAATCAGCCCCAGCATTTT. Its protein is CASSPYRASNQPQHF.

The genes are TRBV12-5 and TRBJ2-1; 12 positions match TRBD2. V lost 0 bases to trimming and J lost 10 bases; unmatched junction nucleotides: 7. The CDR3 extends over 16 amino acids. Germline V gene data show CDR1 as LGHNT and CDR2 as FRNRAP. CDR3 sequence (DNA): TGTGCTAGTGGTTTGGTACCTAGCGGGGGGGGTGGAGAGCAGTTCTTC. Translating gives CASGLVPSGGGGEQFF.

The chain couples TRBV4-2 to TRBJ2-2, with 7 bases lining up with TRBD2. Germline V gene lookup returns CDR1 LGHNA and CDR2 YNFKEQ. Trimming at V came to 0 bases and at J to 6 bases, leaving 1 base not matched to a gene. This CDR3 has 14 amino acids. CDR3 protein: CASSQDRGAGELFF. The CDR3 DNA is TGTGCCAGCAGCCAAGATCGGGGGGCCGGGGAGCTGTTTTTT.

This rearrangement joins TRBV5-1 to TRBJ2-7; 9 nucleotides line up with TRBD1. The germline gives CDR1 SGHRS, CDR2 YFSETQ. V lost 0 bases to trimming and J lost 0 bases; unmatched junction nucleotides: 4. The CDR3 has 16 amino acids. CDR3: CASSLAGTGRSYEQYF. CDR3 nucleotide sequence: TGCGCCAGCAGCTTGGCCGGGACAGGGCGCTCCTACGAGCAGTACTTC.

The chain combines TRBV5-4 with TRBJ1-2; 9 nucleotides align to TRBD1. V shed 4 bases, J shed 3 bases, and the junction held 10 bases outside the gene matches. Germline assignment: CDR1 SGHNT and CDR2 YYREEE (reference sequence). This CDR3 spans 16 amino acids. The CDR3, as DNA: TGTGCCAGCAGCCCCGGGACAGGGACGTATTACTATGGCTACACCTTC. It translates to CASSPGTGTYYYGYTF.

The chain uses TRBV28 and TRBJ2-3; 10 positions match TRBD2. V shed 2 bases, J shed 2 bases, and the junction held 4 bases outside the gene matches. Germline-derived CDR1 and CDR2 are MDHEN and SYDVKM. The CDR3 has 16 residues. In DNA, the CDR3 is TGTGCCAGCAGTTTAGGCCTAGCGGGGGTCACAGATACGCAGTATTTT. Translated: CASSLGLAGVTDTQYF.

Only a few counts were recorded for this clone. This chain connects TRBV11-2 to TRBJ2-7; TRBD1 matches 8 bases. Germline V CDR1 and CDR2: SGHAT, FQNNGV. The V and J ends lost 0 bases and 4 bases, in that order; junction bases with no gene match: 14. CDR3 length: 18 residues. CDR3 in DNA: TGTGCCAGCAGCTTAGACGAAGGAGAGGACAGGGTTACTTACGAGCAGTACTTC. Its protein product is CASSLDEGEDRVTYEQYF. The variable domain in full, with the rest retrieved from reference TRBV11-2 and TRBJ2-7, is EAGVAQSPRYKIIEKRQSVAFWCNPISGHATLYWYQQILGQGPKLLIQFQNNGVVDDSQLPKDRFSAERLKGVDSTLKIQPAKLEDSAVYLCASSLDEGEDRVTYEQYFGPGTRLTVT.

V usage is TRBV19 and J usage is TRBJ2-1; 11 bases align to TRBD2. CDR3 length equals 16 residues. V was clipped by 3 bases and J by 2 bases; unmatched bases: 3. Germline assignment: CDR1 LNHDA and CDR2 SQIVND (reference sequence). CDR3 DNA: TGTGCCAGTAGTATTCTTAGCGGGAGGGCCTACAATGAGCAGTTCTTC. Its protein is CASSILSGRAYNEQFF.

The chain couples TRBV29-1 to TRBJ2-2; 7 bases line up with TRBD2. Germline values: CDR1 SQVTM, CDR2 ANQGSEA. This CDR3 region has 12 residues. The J segment lost 7 bases and the V segment lost 3 bases, leaving 2 bases of the junction unmatched. CDR3 DNA sequence: TGCAGCGTTGAGCGGGAGAGCGGGGAGCTGTTTTTT. Translated: CSVERESGELFF.

This CDR3 reads CASSQAGLAGATEQFF. The DNA of the CDR3 is TGTGCCAGCAGCCAAGCCGGACTAGCGGGGGCCACCGAGCAGTTCTTC. The chain combines TRBV3-1 (or the pseudogene TRBV3-2) with TRBJ2-1; 13 positions agree with TRBD2. Germline V gives CDR1 LGHDT, CDR2 YNNKEL (reference sequence). The CDR3 totals 16 residues. V lost 1 base and J lost 10; bases outside the gene matches: 7.

V and J are TRBV13 and TRBJ1-3; 8 bases fit TRBD1. Germline CDR1 is PRHDT and CDR2 is FYEKMQ (reference sequence). The CDR3 covers 16 residues. Trimming cost V 5 bases and J 1 base; bases outside gene matches: 7. CDR3 DNA: TGTGCCAGCAGCCTATACAGGGGGACGTCTGGAAACACCATATATTTT. This encodes CASSLYRGTSGNTIYF.

V is TRBV9 and J is TRBJ2-2; 13 positions agree with TRBD2. Trimming removed 4 bases from V and 6 bases from J; junction bases left unmatched: 6. The germline V gene encodes CDR1 SGDLS and CDR2 YYNGEE. The CDR3 sequence is 16 residues long. CDR3 sequence (DNA): TGTGCCAGCAGCTCTGGACTAGCGGGAGAGGCCGGGGAGCTGTTTTTT. Amino acid sequence: CASSSGLAGEAGELFF.

The gene calls are TRBV21-1 and TRBJ2-7; TRBD1, the D gene given by the table, was not confirmed from the DNA. TRBV21-1 is classified as a pseudogene. The CDR3 is 14 residues long. CDR3 sequence reads: CASSNVDTRYEQYF. CDR3 in DNA: TGTGCCAGCAGCAACGTGGACACTCGCTACGAGCAGTACTTC.

This clone was observed a handful of times. Germline is not matched at one junction end, which may reflect a read error. The rearrangement joins TRBV7-7 to TRBJ2-3; the D gene is possibly TRBD2 (5 bases). This CDR3 has 14 amino acids. CDR1 is SSHAT and CDR2 is FNYEAQ in the germline V gene (reference sequence). The CDR3 loop is CASSLGGVGDTQYF. CDR3 bases: TGTGCTAGCAGCTTAGGAGGAGTGGGAGATACGCAGTATTTT.

This CDR3 reads CASSPLGQTSEQYV. CDR3 bases: TGTGCCAGCAGTCCGCTGGGACAGACCTCCGAGCAGTACGTC. The rearrangement links TRBV6-2 or TRBV6-3 to TRBJ2-7, with 7 bases that match TRBD1. CDR1 MNHEY and CDR2 SVGEGT come from the germline V gene. V lost 5 bases, J lost 6 bases, and 10 bases stayed unmatched. The CDR3 spans 14 residues.